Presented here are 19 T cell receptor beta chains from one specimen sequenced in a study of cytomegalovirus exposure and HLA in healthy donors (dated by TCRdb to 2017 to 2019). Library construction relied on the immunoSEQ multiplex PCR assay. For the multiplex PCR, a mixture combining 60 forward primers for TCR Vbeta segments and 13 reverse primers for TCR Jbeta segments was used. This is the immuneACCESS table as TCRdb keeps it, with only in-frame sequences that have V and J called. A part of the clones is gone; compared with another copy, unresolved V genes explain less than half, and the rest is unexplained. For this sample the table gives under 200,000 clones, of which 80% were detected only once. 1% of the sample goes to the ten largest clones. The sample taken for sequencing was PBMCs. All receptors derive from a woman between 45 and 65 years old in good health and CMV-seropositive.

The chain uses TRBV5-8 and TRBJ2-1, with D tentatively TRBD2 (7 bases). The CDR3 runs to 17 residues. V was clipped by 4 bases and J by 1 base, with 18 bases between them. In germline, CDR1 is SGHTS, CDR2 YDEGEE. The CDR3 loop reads CASSLPIGGPSYNEQFF. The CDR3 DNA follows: TGTGCCAGCAGCCTACCGATCGGGGGGCCTTCCTACAATGAGCAGTTCTTC. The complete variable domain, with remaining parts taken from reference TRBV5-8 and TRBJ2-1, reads EAGVTQSPTHLIKTRGQQATLRCSPISGHTSVYWYQQALGLGLQFLLWYDEGEERNRGNFPPRFSGRQFPNYSSELNVNALELEDSALYLCASSLPIGGPSYNEQFFGPGTRLTVL.

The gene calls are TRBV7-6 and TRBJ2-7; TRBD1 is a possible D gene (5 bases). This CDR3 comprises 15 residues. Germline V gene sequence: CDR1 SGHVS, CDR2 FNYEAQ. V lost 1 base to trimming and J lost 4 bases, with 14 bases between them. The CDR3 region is CASSLEAGNPYEQYF. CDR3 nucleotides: TGTGCCAGCAGCTTAGAGGCAGGGAACCCATACGAGCAGTACTTC.

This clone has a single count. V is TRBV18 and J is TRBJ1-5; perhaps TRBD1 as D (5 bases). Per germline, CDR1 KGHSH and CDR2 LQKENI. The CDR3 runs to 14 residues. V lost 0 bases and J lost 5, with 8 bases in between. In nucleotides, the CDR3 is TGTGCCAGCTCACCACCGGGGGGTGATCAGCCCCAGCATTTT. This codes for CASSPPGGDQPQHF. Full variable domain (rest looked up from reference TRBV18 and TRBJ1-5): NAGVMQNPRHLVRRRGQEARLRCSPMKGHSHVYWYRQLPEEGLKFMVYLQKENIIDESGMPKERFSAEFPKEGPSILRIQQVVRGDSAAYFCASSPPGGDQPQHFGDGTRLSIL.

CDR3 loop: CASSPLPGLAGNEQYF. CDR3 coding DNA: TGTGCCAGCTCACCGCTGCCGGGACTAGCGGGCAACGAGCAGTACTTC. The V gene is TRBV18, the J gene TRBJ2-7, with 12 bases identical to TRBD2. Germline V gene sequence: CDR1 KGHSH, CDR2 LQKENI. This CDR3 is built from 16 residues. The V gene end was trimmed by 3 bases and the J gene end by 5 bases; junction bases not matched to a gene: 8.

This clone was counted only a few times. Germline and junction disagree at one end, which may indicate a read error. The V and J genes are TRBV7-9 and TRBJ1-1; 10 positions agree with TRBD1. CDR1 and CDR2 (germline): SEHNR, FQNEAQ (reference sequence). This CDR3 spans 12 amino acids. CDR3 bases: TGTTCCAGCAGACAGGGGGCCACTGAAGCTTTCTTT. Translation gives CSSRQGATEAFF. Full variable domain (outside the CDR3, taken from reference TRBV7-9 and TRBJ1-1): DTGVSQNPRHKITKRGQNVTFRCDPISEHNRLYWYRQTLGQGPEFLTYFQNEAQLEKSRLLSDRFSAERPKGSFSTLEIQRTEQGDSAMYLCSSRQGATEAFFGQGTRLTVV.

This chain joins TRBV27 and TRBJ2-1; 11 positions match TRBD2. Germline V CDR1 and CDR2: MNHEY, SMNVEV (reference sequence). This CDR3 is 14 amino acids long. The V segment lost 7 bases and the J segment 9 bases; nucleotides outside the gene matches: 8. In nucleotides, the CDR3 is TGTGCCAGCACACTAGCGGGGGTCGGAGGTGAGCAGTTCTTC. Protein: CASTLAGVGGEQFF.

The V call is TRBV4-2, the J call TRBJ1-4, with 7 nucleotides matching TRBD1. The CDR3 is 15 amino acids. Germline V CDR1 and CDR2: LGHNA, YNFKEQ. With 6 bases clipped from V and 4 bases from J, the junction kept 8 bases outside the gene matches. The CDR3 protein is CASRQGRSYNEKLFF. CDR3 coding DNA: TGTGCCAGCAGACAGGGGCGCTCCTATAATGAAAAACTGTTTTTT.

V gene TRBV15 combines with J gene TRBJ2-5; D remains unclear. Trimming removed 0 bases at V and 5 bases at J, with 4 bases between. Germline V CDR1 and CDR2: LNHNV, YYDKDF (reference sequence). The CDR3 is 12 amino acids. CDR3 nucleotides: TGTGCCACCAGCAGAGATCGGGAGACCCAGTACTTC. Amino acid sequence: CATSRDRETQYF. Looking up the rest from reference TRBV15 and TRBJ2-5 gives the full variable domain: DAMVIQNPRYQVTQFGKPVTLSCSQTLNHNVMYWYQQKSSQAPKLLFHYYDKDFNNEADTPDNFQSRRPNTSFCFLDIRSPGLGDTAMYLCATSRDRETQYFGPGTRLLVL.

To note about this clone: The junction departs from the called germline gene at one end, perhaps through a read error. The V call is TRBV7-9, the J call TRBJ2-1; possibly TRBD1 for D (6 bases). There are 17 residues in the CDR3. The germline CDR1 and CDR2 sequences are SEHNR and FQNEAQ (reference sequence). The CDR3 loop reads CSSSLRDTPTEDNEQFF. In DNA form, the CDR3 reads TGTTCCAGCAGCCTCCGGGACACCCCGACGGAAGACAATGAGCAGTTCTTC. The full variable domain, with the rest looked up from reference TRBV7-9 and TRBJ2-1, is DTGVSQNPRHKITKRGQNVTFRCDPISEHNRLYWYRQTLGQGPEFLTYFQNEAQLEKSRLLSDRFSAERPKGSFSTLEIQRTEQGDSAMYLCSSSLRDTPTEDNEQFFGPGTRLTVL.

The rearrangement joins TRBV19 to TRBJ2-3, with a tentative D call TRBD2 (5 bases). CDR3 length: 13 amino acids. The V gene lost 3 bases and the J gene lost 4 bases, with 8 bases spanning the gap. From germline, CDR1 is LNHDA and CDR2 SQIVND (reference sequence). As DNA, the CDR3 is TGTGCCAGTAGTATTGAGAGGGCAGATACGCAGTATTTT. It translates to CASSIERADTQYF.

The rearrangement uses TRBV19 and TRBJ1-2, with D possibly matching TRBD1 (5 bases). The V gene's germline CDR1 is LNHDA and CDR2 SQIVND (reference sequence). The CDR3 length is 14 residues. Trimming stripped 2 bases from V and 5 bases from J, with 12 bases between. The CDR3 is CASSIRGTEYGYTF. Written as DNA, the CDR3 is TGTGCCAGTAGTATACGCGGGACCGAATATGGCTACACCTTC.

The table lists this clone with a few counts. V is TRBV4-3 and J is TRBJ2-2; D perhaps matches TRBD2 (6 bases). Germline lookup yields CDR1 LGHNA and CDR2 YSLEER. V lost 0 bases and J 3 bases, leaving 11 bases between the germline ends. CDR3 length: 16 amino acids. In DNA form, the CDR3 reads TGCGCCAGCAGCCAAGAGGGCTGGGAGGACACCGGGGAGCTGTTTTTT. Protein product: CASSQEGWEDTGELFF.

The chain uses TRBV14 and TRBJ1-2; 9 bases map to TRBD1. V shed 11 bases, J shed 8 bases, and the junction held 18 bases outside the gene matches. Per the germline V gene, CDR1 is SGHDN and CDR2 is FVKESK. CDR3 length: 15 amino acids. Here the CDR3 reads CAYIPPTGGDWGYTF. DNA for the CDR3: TGTGCCTATATTCCCCCTACAGGGGGCGACTGGGGCTACACCTTC.

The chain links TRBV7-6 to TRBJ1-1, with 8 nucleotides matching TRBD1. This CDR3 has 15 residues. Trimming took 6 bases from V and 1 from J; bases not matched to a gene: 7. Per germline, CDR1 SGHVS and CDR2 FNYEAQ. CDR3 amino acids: CASSNPGGTNTEAFF. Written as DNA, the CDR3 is TGTGCCAGCAGTAACCCAGGGGGCACGAACACTGAAGCTTTCTTT.

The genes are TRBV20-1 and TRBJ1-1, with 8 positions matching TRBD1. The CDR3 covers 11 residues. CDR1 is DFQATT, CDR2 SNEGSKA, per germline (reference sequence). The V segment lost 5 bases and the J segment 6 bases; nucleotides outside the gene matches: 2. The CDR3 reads CSALGQAEAFF. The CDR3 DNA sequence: TGCAGTGCTCTGGGACAGGCTGAAGCTTTCTTT.

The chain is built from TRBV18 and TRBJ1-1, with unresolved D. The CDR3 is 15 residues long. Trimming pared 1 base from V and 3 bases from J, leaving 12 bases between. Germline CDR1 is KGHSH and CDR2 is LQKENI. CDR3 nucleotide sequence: TGTGCCAGCTCACCACGAAGTACGGGGTACACTGAAGCTTTCTTT. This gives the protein CASSPRSTGYTEAFF.

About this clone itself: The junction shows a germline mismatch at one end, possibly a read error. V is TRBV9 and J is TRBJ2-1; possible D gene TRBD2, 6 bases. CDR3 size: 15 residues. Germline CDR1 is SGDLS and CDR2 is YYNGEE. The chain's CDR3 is CASSVAGSSDNEQFF. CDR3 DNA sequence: TGTGCCAGCAGCGTAGCCGGGAGCTCCGACAATGAGCAGTTCTTC.

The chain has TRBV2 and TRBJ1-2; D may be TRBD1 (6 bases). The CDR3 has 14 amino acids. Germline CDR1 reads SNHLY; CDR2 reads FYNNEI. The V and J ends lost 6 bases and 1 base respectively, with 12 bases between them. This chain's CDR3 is CASRADRFNYGYTF. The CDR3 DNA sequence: TGTGCCAGCAGGGCCGACAGGTTTAACTATGGCTACACCTTC.

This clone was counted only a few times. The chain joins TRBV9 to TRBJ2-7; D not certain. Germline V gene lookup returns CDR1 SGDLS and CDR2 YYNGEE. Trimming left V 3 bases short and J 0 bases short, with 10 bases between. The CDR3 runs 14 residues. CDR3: CASSADSTSYEQYF. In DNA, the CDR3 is TGTGCCAGCAGCGCCGACTCCACCTCCTACGAGCAGTACTTC.